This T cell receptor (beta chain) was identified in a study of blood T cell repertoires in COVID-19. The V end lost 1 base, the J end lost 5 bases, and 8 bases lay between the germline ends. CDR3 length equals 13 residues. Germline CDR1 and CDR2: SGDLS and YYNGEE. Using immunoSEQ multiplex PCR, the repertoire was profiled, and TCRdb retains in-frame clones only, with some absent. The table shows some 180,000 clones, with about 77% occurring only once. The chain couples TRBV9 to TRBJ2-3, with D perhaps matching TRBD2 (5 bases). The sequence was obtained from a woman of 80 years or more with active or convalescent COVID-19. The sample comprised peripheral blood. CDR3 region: CASSVHGEDTQYF. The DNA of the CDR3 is TGTGCCAGCAGCGTACACGGGGAAGATACGCAGTATTTT. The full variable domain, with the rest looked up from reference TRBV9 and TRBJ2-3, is DSGVTQTPKHLITATGQRVTLRCSPRSGDLSVYWYQQSLDQGLQFLIQYYNGEERAKGNILERFSAQQFPDLHSELNLSSLELGDSALYFCASSVHGEDTQYFGPGTRLTVL.